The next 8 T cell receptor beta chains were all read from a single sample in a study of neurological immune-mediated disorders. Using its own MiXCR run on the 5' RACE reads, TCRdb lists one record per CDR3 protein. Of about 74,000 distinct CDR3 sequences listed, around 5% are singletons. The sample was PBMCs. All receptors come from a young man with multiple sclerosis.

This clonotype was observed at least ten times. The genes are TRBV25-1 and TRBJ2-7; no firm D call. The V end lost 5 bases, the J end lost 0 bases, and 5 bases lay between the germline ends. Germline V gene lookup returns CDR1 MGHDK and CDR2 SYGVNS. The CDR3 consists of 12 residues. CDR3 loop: CASSTSSYEQYF. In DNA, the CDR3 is TGTGCCAGCAGTACAAGCTCCTACGAGCAGTACTTC.

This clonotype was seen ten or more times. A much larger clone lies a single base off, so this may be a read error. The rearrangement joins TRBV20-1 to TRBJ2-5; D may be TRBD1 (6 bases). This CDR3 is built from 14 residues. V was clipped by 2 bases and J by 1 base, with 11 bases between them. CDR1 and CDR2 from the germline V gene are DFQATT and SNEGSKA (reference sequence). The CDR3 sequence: CSARLGTTQETQYF. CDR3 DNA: TGCAGTGCTAGACTCGGGACAACCCAAGAGACCCAGTACTTC.

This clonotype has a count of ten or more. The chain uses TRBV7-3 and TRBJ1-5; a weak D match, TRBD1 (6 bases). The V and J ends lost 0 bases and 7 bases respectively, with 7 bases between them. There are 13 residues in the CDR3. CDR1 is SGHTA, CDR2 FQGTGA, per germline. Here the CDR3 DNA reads TGTGCCAGCAGCTTAACCCAGGGGCAGCCCCAGCATTTT. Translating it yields CASSLTQGQPQHF.

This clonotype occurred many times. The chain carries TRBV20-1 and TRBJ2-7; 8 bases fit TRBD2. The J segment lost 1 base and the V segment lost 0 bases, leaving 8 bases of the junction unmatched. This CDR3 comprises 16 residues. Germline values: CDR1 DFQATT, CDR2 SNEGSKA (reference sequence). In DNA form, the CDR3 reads TGCAGTGCTAGAGATCGAGCGGGAGAAGGGTCCTACGAGCAGTACTTC. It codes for CSARDRAGEGSYEQYF.

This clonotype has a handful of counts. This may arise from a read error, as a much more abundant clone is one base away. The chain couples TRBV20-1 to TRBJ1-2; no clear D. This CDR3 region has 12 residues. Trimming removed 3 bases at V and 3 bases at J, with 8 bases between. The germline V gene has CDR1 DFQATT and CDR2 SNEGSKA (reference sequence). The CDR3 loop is CSARKRDYGYTF. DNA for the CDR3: TGCAGTGCTAGGAAAAGGGACTATGGCTACACCTTC.

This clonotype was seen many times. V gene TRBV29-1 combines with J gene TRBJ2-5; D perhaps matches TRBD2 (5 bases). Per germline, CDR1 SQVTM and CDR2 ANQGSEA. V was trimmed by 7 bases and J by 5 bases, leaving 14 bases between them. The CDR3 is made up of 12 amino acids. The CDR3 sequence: CSASTRSETQYF. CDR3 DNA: TGCAGCGCCAGCACTAGGTCGGAGACCCAGTACTTC.

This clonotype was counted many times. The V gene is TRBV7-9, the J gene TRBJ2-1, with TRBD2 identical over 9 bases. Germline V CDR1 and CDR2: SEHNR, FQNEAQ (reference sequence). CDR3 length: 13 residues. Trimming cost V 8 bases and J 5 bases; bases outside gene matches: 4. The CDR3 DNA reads TGTGCCAGCTGGGGACTAGCCCACAATGAGCAGTTCTTC. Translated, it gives CASWGLAHNEQFF.

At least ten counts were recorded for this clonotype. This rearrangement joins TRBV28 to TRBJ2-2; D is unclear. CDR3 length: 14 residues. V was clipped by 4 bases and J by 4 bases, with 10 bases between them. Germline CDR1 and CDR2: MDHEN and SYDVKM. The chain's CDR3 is CASSSKETTGELFF. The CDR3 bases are TGTGCCAGCAGTTCGAAGGAGACCACCGGGGAGCTGTTTTTT.